A selection of T cell receptor beta chains follows, all from one sample in a study of CD8+CD57+ T cells in acquired aplastic anemia. TCRdb re-derived calls from the reads in MiXCR, one entry per CDR3 protein. This sample yields fewer than 250,000 distinct CDR3 sequences, of which roughly 56% are seen a single time; about 16% belongs to the top ten. Sequencing was performed on sorted CD4+, CD8+, or CD8+CD57+ T cells (not recorded which) from PBMCs. The receptor source for this set is a human donor in good health, serving as a control. CDR3s include the opening cysteine and the closing phenylalanine or tryptophan. Fields, in order: clone size, V gene, J gene, D gene, CDR3 DNA, CDR3 protein. The D gene is left open where the match is weak. Clone size is given for some rows only: seen once, a few or many times, or a class if the clone is expanded.

NA	TRBV7-9	TRBJ1-4	TRBD1	TGTGCCAGCAGCATTCCTCAGGGGGCAAATGAAAAACTGTTTTTT	CASSIPQGANEKLFF
few	TRBV20-1	TRBJ1-1	NA	TGCAGTGCTACCCCTTGGGACACTGAAGCTTTCTTT	CSATPWDTEAFF
once	TRBV11-3	TRBJ2-3	NA	TGTGCCAGCAGCTTATCGGGGAGAGACACAGATACGCAGTATTTT	CASSLSGRDTDTQYF
many	TRBV14	TRBJ1-2	TRBD1	TGTGCCAGCAGCCACTGGGACCGGGACAGGGATAACTATGGCTACACCTTC	CASSHWDRDRDNYGYTF
NA	TRBV9	TRBJ2-5	TRBD2	TGTGCCAGCGCGCGGGGGGGCTTGGGGACCCAGTACTTC	CASARGGLGTQYF
many	TRBV19	TRBJ1-5	NA	TGTGCCAGTAGTATAGGGAGCGTGGGGACTGGCAATCAGCCCCAGCATTTT	CASSIGSVGTGNQPQHF
NA	TRBV15	TRBJ1-2	TRBD1	TGTGCCACCAGCGGTTCAGGGGGAACCTATGGCTACACCTTC	CATSGSGGTYGYTF
NA	TRBV25-1	TRBJ1-1	TRBD1	TGTGCCAGCAGTGAAGGTGCAGGGGGCATGACTGAAGCTTTCTTT	CASSEGAGGMTEAFF
few	TRBV19	TRBJ1-1	NA	TGTGCCAGTAGAGACAGCCACCTGGGGACTGAAGCTTTCTTT	CASRDSHLGTEAFF
NA	TRBV7-9	TRBJ1-2	NA	TGTGCCAGCAGCTCGGACAGCGCTAACTATGGCTACACCTTC	CASSSDSANYGYTF
few	TRBV19	TRBJ1-1	NA	TGTGCCAGTAGTATCTCGGGTCTTAACACTGAAGCTTTCTTT	CASSISGLNTEAFF
once	TRBV5-1	TRBJ1-3	NA	TGCGCCAGCAGCTTAGACCGCAGGGCGTTGGGAAACACCATATATTTT	CASSLDRRALGNTIYF
many	TRBV5-6	TRBJ2-1	NA	TGTGCCAGCAGCAATTACAATGAGCAGTTCTTC	CASSNYNEQFF
NA	TRBV7-2	TRBJ2-1	NA	TGTGCCAGCAGCATCGGGCCACCAACCGGGTTCTTC	CASSIGPPTGFF
NA	TRBV20-1	TRBJ2-1	NA	TGCAGTGCTAGGTCAGGGGTTGGAGGCAATGAGCAGTTCTTC	CSARSGVGGNEQFF
few	TRBV27	TRBJ2-3	NA	TGTGCCAGCAGTTCCCCTTTAGCGGTTCCGTCGGATACGCAGTATTTT	CASSSPLAVPSDTQYF
once	TRBV10-2	TRBJ1-3	NA	TGCGCCAGCAGTGAGTCCGGGAGGGGTAACACCATATATTTT	CASSESGRGNTIYF
few	TRBV4-1	TRBJ1-4	NA	TGCGCCAGCAGCCAACCGGTCGGGGACTCGGGGGACCTAAGGGAAAAACTGTTTTTT	CASSQPVGDSGDLREKLFF
NA	TRBV19	TRBJ2-5	NA	TGTGCCAGTAGTGCGGCAGGGGTTGGCGTGAAAGAGACCCAGTACTTC	CASSAAGVGVKETQYF
many	TRBV5-1	TRBJ2-1	NA	TGCGCCAGCAGCTTGGCGACTAACAATGAGCAGTTCTTC	CASSLATNNEQFF
many	TRBV28	TRBJ1-4	NA	TGTGCCAGCAGTTCCTACCGGGAGAGGGAAAAACTGTTTTTT	CASSSYREREKLFF
many	TRBV29-1	TRBJ1-4	NA	TGCAGCGGATCCGGGGCCGATGAAAAACTGTTTTTT	CSGSGADEKLFF
NA	TRBV11-2	TRBJ2-7	TRBD2	TGTGCCAGCAGCTTAAAGACGGCGGGAGGAGGCGAGCAGTACTTC	CASSLKTAGGGEQYF
NA	TRBV2	TRBJ1-2	TRBD1	TGTGCCAGCTCCCAGGACAGGACGTATGGCTACACCTTC	CASSQDRTYGYTF
NA	TRBV7-2	TRBJ2-5	NA	TGTGCCAGCAGCTATAGGGGATCGGAGACCCAGTACTTC	CASSYRGSETQYF
NA	TRBV28	TRBJ1-2	NA	TGTGCCAGCAGTTCACACATGGGGGGCCCCGGTCGGGCCTATGGCTACACCTTC	CASSSHMGGPGRAYGYTF
many	TRBV27	TRBJ2-7	NA	TGTGCCAGCAGTTTCCTTCGGGGGGAGCAGTACTTC	CASSFLRGEQYF
once	TRBV10-3	TRBJ2-7	TRBD2	TGTGCCACGGGCGGGGGGCCCGACGAGCAGTACTTC	CATGGGPDEQYF
NA	TRBV7-6	TRBJ2-1	NA	TGTGCCGGCAGCTTACAGGGATACAATGAGCAGTTCTTC	CAGSLQGYNEQFF
many	TRBV9	TRBJ2-1	TRBD2	TGTGCCAGCTGCCCCTCAGAAGCGGGGGGGCCTAATGAGCAGTTCTTC	CASCPSEAGGPNEQFF
NA	TRBV19	TRBJ1-1	NA	TGTGCCAGTAATATGAACACTGAAGCTTTCTTT	CASNMNTEAFF
NA	TRBV14	TRBJ2-3	NA	TGTGCCAGCAGCCAATATGCGGGATGGGGCCCAGATACGCAGTATTTT	CASSQYAGWGPDTQYF
NA	TRBV29-1	TRBJ1-1	NA	TGCAGCGTTGTTAGTCAGGGAAACACTGAAGCTTTCTTT	CSVVSQGNTEAFF
many	TRBV7-2	TRBJ1-3	NA	TGTGCCAGCAGCTTGGGGGGGGGCTCTGGAAACACCATATATTTT	CASSLGGGSGNTIYF
NA	TRBV19	TRBJ2-3	TRBD2	TGTGCCAGTAGATCTAGCGGGGGCACAGATACGCAGTATTTT	CASRSSGGTDTQYF
NA	TRBV10-3	TRBJ1-4	TRBD1	TGTGCCACCTCCGGGACAGGGACTAATGAAAAACTGTTTTTT	CATSGTGTNEKLFF
NA	TRBV29-1	TRBJ1-1	NA	TGCAGCGTTAATACCGGGGAGAACACTGAAGCTTTCTTT	CSVNTGENTEAFF
NA	TRBV15	TRBJ2-3	NA	TGTGCCACCAGCAACAGTCCGGGAGATACGCAGTATTTT	CATSNSPGDTQYF
NA	TRBV7-2	TRBJ2-5	TRBD2	TGTGCCAGCAGCTTAGGTCGGCTAGCGGGGATTTGGGAGACCCAGTACTTC	CASSLGRLAGIWETQYF
many	TRBV13	TRBJ2-5	NA	TGTGCCAGCAGAGGAGGAGAGACCCAGTACTTC	CASRGGETQYF
NA	TRBV24-1	TRBJ2-7	NA	TGTGCCACCAGTGACGTGGAAACCTCCTACGAGCAGTACTTC	CATSDVETSYEQYF
once	TRBV19	TRBJ2-5	TRBD2	TGTGCCAGTAGTATACGGCGGGGGGGGTCGGAGACCCAGTACTTC	CASSIRRGGSETQYF
many	TRBV2	TRBJ1-2	NA	TGTGCCAGCAGTGAGGAAAGGACGAATGGCTACACCTTC	CASSEERTNGYTF
many	TRBV4-3	TRBJ2-7	NA	TGCGCCAGCAGCCAATACAGTTCCTACGAGCAGTACTTC	CASSQYSSYEQYF
many	TRBV6-2/TRBV6-3	TRBJ1-2	NA	TGTGCCAGCAGTTTAGACGGAGGACGGCTCTATGGCTACACCTTC	CASSLDGGRLYGYTF
NA	TRBV19	TRBJ1-5	TRBD1	TGTGCCTGGAGTGTTGGGACAGGGCCCCCGGCAGGCAATCAGCCCCAGCATTTT	CAWSVGTGPPAGNQPQHF
NA	TRBV9	TRBJ2-7	TRBD2	TGTGCCAGCAGCGACATAGCGGGGGGTGGGGAGCAGTACTTC	CASSDIAGGGEQYF